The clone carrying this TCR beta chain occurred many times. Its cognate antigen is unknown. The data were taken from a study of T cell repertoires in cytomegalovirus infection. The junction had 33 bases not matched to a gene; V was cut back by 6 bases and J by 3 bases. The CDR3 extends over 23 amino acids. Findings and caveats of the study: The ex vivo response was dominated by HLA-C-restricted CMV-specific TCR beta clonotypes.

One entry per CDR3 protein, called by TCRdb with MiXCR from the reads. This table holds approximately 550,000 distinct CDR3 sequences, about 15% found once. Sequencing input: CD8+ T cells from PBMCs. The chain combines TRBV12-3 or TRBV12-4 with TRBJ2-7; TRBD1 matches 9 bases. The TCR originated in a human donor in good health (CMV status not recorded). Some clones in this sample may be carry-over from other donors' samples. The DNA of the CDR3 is TGTGCCAGCAGCCCCCCGGGACAGGGTAAGGTCTGGGTAGAGTGGGTCAACCGCTACGAGCAGTACTTC. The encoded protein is CASSPPGQGKVWVEWVNRYEQYF.